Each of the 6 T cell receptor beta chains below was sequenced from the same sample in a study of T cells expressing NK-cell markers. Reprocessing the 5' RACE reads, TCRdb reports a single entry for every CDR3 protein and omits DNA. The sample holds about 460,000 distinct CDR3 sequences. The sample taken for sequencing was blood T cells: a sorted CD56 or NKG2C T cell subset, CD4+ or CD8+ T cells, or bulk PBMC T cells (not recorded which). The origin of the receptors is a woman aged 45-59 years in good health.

The CDR3 here is CSVRERNEQFF. The J gene is TRBJ2-1, the V gene TRBV29-1; TCRdb returns TRBD1, unconfirmable since there is no DNA. The CDR3 has 11 amino acids. CDR1 and CDR2 from the germline V gene are SQVTM and ANQGSEA.

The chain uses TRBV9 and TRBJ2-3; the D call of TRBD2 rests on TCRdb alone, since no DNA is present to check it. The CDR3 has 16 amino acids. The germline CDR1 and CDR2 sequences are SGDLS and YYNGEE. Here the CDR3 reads CASSEPSGRAWDTQYF.

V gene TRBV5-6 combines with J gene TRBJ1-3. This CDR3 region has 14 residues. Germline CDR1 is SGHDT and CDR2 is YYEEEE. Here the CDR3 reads CASSLALIGNTIYF.

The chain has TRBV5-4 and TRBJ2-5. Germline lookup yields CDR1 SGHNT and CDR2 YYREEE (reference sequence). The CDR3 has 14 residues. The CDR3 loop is CASSLVYGGETQYF. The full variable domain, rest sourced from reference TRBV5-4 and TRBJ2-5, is ETGVTQSPTHLIKTRGQQVTLRCSSQSGHNTVSWYQQALGQGPQFIFQYYREEENGRGNFPPRFSGLQFPNYSSELNVNALELDDSALYLCASSLVYGGETQYFGPGTRLLVL.

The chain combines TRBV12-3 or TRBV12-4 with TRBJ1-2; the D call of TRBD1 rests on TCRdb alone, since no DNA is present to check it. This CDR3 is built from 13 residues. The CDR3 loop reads CASSLGTTVGYTF.

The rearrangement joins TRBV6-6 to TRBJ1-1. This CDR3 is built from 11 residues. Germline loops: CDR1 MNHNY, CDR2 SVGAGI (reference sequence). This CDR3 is CASSTEFEAFF.